This record covers a single T cell receptor beta chain. The specificity of this receptor is unknown. From each donor, a roughly 2.6 ml peripheral blood sample was collected into PAXgene tubes and stored at -80 degrees C. Total RNA was isolated from whole blood with the PAXgene blood miRNA kit on an automated QIAcube, without T cell sorting. Peripheral blood from monozygotic twin pairs concordant or discordant for inflammatory bowel disease was subjected to deep TCRalpha and TCRbeta repertoire profiling with unique molecular barcoding. For every twin pair, smoking habits were documented, and each individual was categorised as a current, former or never smoker. This record belongs to a study of monozygotic twins with inflammatory bowel disease (dated by TCRdb to the late 2010s). At the level of the whole study: The complete study included 28 monozygotic twin pairs: 19 IBD-discordant Danish pairs and nine German pairs, of which four were IBD-concordant and five were IBD-discordant. The search for disease-associated traits relied mainly on comparing IBD patients with their genetically identical healthy co-twins within discordant pairs. Each individual had, on average, about 151 000 unique TCRalpha sequences and 181 000 unique TCRbeta sequences available for analysis.

Library prep was done by 5' RACE. For each TCR library, 3,500 to 4,000 ng of total RNA was used. For each sample, cDNA was synthesized in eight separate reactions using SMARTScribe reverse transcriptase. During cDNA synthesis, template switching introduced unique molecular identifiers that contained a 6-nucleotide sample barcode. Amplification of TCRalpha and TCRbeta cDNA involved two nested PCRs of 16 and 9 cycles, and each PCR was followed by bead purification. Before amplification, the cDNA was both treated with uracil DNA-glycosylase and purified with the QIAquick PCR purification kit. The second PCR was the step at which Illumina TruSeq-compatible adapters and sample-specific barcodes were added. Library quality and concentration were checked on TapeStation and Qubit, and libraries were pooled at approximately 5 ng each. The pooled libraries were sequenced with 2 x 100 bp reads and custom sequencing primers on an Illumina HiSeq2500 single-index Rapid Run. The original pipeline was this. MiGEC version 1.2.6 was used for UMI-based consensus assembly to correct PCR and sequencing errors. V(D)J alignment, clonotype assembly and CDR3 extraction were performed with MiXCR version 2.1.1. Gene usage, clonotype sharing and MAIT/NKT TCR abundance were normalised by analysing the top 1000, 10 000 and 20 000 clonotypes per sample. After downsampling to 27 000 UMIs, diversity was calculated as the inverse Simpson index using the vegan R package. Paired Mann-Whitney U tests on discordant twin pairs were used, with Benjamini-Hochberg multiple-testing correction. TCRdb reprocessed the reads and lists each CDR3 protein sequence as a single entry, with no DNA. TCRdb, not the original authors, processed these V and J calls. The sample table records about 380,000 distinct CDR3 sequences. The ten largest account for 2% to 3% of the sample.

Paper-wide results and their limitations: Fewer clonotypes were shared with other individuals by IBD patients than by healthy twins, most markedly in patients showing signs of disease activity. A decrease in TCRbeta repertoire diversity, as measured by inverse Simpson index, was observed in IBD patients compared with their healthy co-twins. The results gave no support for a single strong signal or clonotype linked to IBD. No difference in repertoire similarity was observed between concordant and discordant twins, possibly owing to limited statistical power. The analysis was unable to tell different T cell subtypes apart. Because patients received different immunosuppressive treatments, the repertoires may have picked up extra background noise and variability between individuals.

Sequencing was carried out using blood. The receptor comes from a human donor with ulcerative colitis or Crohn's disease, or a healthy co-twin of an affected twin (not recorded which).

CDR3 sequence: CASSQMGYGGYTF. Recombination connected TRBV5-4 to TRBJ1-2. As encoded in the germline V gene (reference sequence), CDR1 is SGHNT while CDR2 is YYREEE. The CDR3 sequence holds 13 residues, the cysteine and phenylalanine included. No DNA is listed. Outside the CDR3, residues come from the reference TRBV5-4 and TRBJ1-2 proteins, so the full variable domain is: ETGVTQSPTHLIKTRGQQVTLRCSSQSGHNTVSWYQQALGQGPQFIFQYYREEENGRGNFPPRFSGLQFPNYSSELNVNALELDDSALYLCASSQMGYGGYTFGSGTRLTVV.